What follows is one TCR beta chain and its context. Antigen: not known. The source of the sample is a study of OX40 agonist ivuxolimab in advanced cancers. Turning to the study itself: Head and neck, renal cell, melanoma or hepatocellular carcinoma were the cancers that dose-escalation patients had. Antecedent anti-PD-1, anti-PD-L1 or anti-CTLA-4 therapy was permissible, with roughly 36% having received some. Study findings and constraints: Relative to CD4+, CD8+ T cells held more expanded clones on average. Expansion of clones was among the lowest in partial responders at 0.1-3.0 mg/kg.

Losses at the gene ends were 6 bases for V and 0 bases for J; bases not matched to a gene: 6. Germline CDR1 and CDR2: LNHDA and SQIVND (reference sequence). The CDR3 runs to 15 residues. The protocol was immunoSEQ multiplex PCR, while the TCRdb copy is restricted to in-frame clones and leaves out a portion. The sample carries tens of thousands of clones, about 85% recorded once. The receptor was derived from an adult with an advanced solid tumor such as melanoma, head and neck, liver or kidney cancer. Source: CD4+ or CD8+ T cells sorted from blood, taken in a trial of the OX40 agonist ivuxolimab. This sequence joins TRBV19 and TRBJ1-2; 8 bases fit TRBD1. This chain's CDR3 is CASREQGATNYGYTF. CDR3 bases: TGTGCCAGTAGGGAGCAGGGGGCGACTAACTATGGCTACACCTTC.